Listed below are T cell receptor beta chains from one sample, sequenced in a study of human T cells and chemical hapten exposure. MiXCR, applied by TCRdb to the RACE reads, yields one record per CDR3 protein. This table holds tens of thousands of distinct CDR3 sequences, 10% to 13% found once. This specimen was whole blood, taken in connection with sensitization to the hapten diphenylcyclopropenone (DPC). The receptor set was obtained from a woman aged 50 to 65 with alopecia areata. Some clones in this sample may be carry-over from other donors' samples. CDR3s include the opening cysteine and the closing phenylalanine or tryptophan. A D gene is named only where the DNA matches it firmly. Rows may omit the clone size; those that give it use once, few, many or a size class.

j_gene: TRBJ2-4; v_gene: TRBV4-2; abundance: few; d_gene: TRBD2; CDR3aa: CASSPVAGGPQVIAKNIQYF; CDR3nt: TGTGCCAGCAGCCCAGTAGCGGGAGGGCCTCAAGTAATAGCCAAAAACATTCAGTACTTC
j_gene: TRBJ2-7; v_gene: TRBV11-2; abundance: few; d_gene: -; CDR3aa: CASSFGVWDGSYEQYF; CDR3nt: TGTGCCAGCAGCTTTGGAGTATGGGACGGATCCTACGAGCAGTACTTC
j_gene: TRBJ2-3; v_gene: TRBV7-2; abundance: -; d_gene: TRBD2; CDR3aa: CASSSGGRGGTDTQYF; CDR3nt: TGTGCCAGCAGCTCCGGAGGGAGGGGAGGGACAGATACGCAGTATTTT
j_gene: TRBJ2-7; v_gene: TRBV20-1; abundance: -; d_gene: TRBD1; CDR3aa: CSAGPGQGNYEQYF; CDR3nt: TGCAGTGCCGGTCCGGGACAGGGGAATTACGAGCAGTACTTC
j_gene: TRBJ2-3; v_gene: TRBV6-2/TRBV6-3; abundance: many; d_gene: -; CDR3aa: CASRTGASTDTQYF; CDR3nt: TGTGCCAGCAGGACAGGTGCTAGCACAGATACGCAGTATTTT
j_gene: TRBJ1-5; v_gene: TRBV6-6; abundance: -; d_gene: -; CDR3aa: CASYPGWGNNQPQHF; CDR3nt: TGTGCCAGCTACCCAGGATGGGGAAACAATCAGCCCCAGCATTTT
j_gene: TRBJ2-1; v_gene: TRBV28; abundance: many; d_gene: -; CDR3aa: CASSGDWGDEQFF; CDR3nt: TGTGCCAGCAGTGGTGACTGGGGAGATGAGCAGTTCTTC
j_gene: TRBJ2-7; v_gene: TRBV28; abundance: many; d_gene: -; CDR3aa: CASSSPSLAGRVGEQYF; CDR3nt: TGTGCCAGCAGTTCCCCCTCCCTGGCGGGGCGGGTCGGCGAGCAGTACTTC
j_gene: TRBJ2-7; v_gene: TRBV6-2/TRBV6-3; abundance: few; d_gene: -; CDR3aa: CASLPTGGSFYEQYF; CDR3nt: TGTGCCAGCCTCCCAACAGGCGGGTCATTCTACGAGCAGTACTTC
j_gene: TRBJ1-1; v_gene: TRBV6-2/TRBV6-3; abundance: -; d_gene: -; CDR3aa: CASSRLSTEAFF; CDR3nt: TGTGCCAGCTCCCGGTTGAGCACTGAAGCTTTCTTT
j_gene: TRBJ2-7; v_gene: TRBV15; abundance: -; d_gene: -; CDR3aa: CATSRGGTQGYEQYF; CDR3nt: TGTGCCACCAGCAGAGGTGGGACGCAGGGATACGAGCAGTACTTC
j_gene: TRBJ2-6; v_gene: TRBV7-9; abundance: -; d_gene: -; CDR3aa: CASSLGAGKGSGANVLTF; CDR3nt: TGTGCCAGCAGCCTAGGGGCAGGGAAAGGCTCTGGGGCCAACGTCCTGACTTTC
j_gene: TRBJ1-2; v_gene: TRBV28; abundance: few; d_gene: -; CDR3aa: CASSSGNGLNYGYTF; CDR3nt: TGTGCCAGCAGTTCTGGGAACGGACTTAACTATGGCTACACCTTC
j_gene: TRBJ1-6; v_gene: TRBV7-3; abundance: many; d_gene: -; CDR3aa: CASSLREDSPLHF; CDR3nt: TGTGCCAGCAGCTTAAGGGAGGATTCACCCCTCCACTTT
j_gene: TRBJ2-7; v_gene: TRBV5-1; abundance: many; d_gene: -; CDR3aa: CASSPRQLRDYEQYF; CDR3nt: TGCGCCAGCAGCCCGAGACAACTAAGAGACTACGAGCAGTACTTC
j_gene: TRBJ1-6; v_gene: TRBV12-3/TRBV12-4; abundance: few; d_gene: -; CDR3aa: CASSPMNSPLHF; CDR3nt: TGTGCCAGCAGTCCTATGAATTCACCCCTCCACTTT
j_gene: TRBJ2-5; v_gene: TRBV12-3/TRBV12-4; abundance: many; d_gene: TRBD1; CDR3aa: CASSRGQAQETQYF; CDR3nt: TGTGCCAGCAGCCGGGGACAGGCCCAAGAGACCCAGTACTTC
j_gene: TRBJ2-3; v_gene: TRBV9; abundance: many; d_gene: -; CDR3aa: CASSVEADTQYF; CDR3nt: TGTGCCAGCAGCGTTGAGGCGGATACGCAGTATTTT
j_gene: TRBJ2-3; v_gene: TRBV5-1; abundance: -; d_gene: TRBD2; CDR3aa: CASSWGPSGSKDTQYF; CDR3nt: TGCGCCAGCAGCTGGGGGCCCAGCGGGAGTAAAGATACGCAGTATTTT
j_gene: TRBJ2-5; v_gene: TRBV12-3/TRBV12-4; abundance: many; d_gene: TRBD1; CDR3aa: CASSSRQGDSTQYF; CDR3nt: TGTGCCAGCAGTTCAAGACAGGGCGATTCGACCCAGTACTTC
j_gene: TRBJ2-5; v_gene: TRBV7-6; abundance: -; d_gene: TRBD2; CDR3aa: CASSWGLAGRETQHF; CDR3nt: TGTGCCAGCAGCTGGGGACTAGCGGGGAGGGAGACCCAGCACTTC
j_gene: TRBJ2-7; v_gene: TRBV29-1; abundance: -; d_gene: TRBD1; CDR3aa: CSADTGGWNEQYF; CDR3nt: TGCAGCGCCGACACAGGGGGCTGGAACGAGCAGTACTTC
j_gene: TRBJ2-1; v_gene: TRBV7-2; abundance: -; d_gene: TRBD1; CDR3aa: CASSLGSGTGGRNEQFF; CDR3nt: TGTGCCAGCAGCTTAGGATCCGGGACAGGGGGCCGCAATGAGCAGTTCTTC
j_gene: TRBJ2-1; v_gene: TRBV10-2; abundance: many; d_gene: -; CDR3aa: CASSVKGGAEQFF; CDR3nt: TGCGCCAGCAGTGTGAAGGGGGGTGCTGAGCAGTTCTTC
j_gene: TRBJ1-1; v_gene: TRBV20-1; abundance: -; d_gene: TRBD1; CDR3aa: CSAFPRQGAMATEAFF; CDR3nt: TGCAGTGCGTTTCCGAGACAGGGGGCGATGGCCACTGAAGCTTTCTTT
j_gene: TRBJ2-7; v_gene: TRBV18; abundance: few; d_gene: TRBD1; CDR3aa: CASSPQGAQNEQYF; CDR3nt: TGTGCCAGCTCACCCCAGGGGGCGCAAAACGAGCAGTACTTC
j_gene: TRBJ2-2; v_gene: TRBV12-3/TRBV12-4; abundance: many; d_gene: TRBD1; CDR3aa: CASSPLTGTGELFF; CDR3nt: TGTGCCAGCAGTCCTTTGACAGGGACCGGGGAGCTGTTTTTT
j_gene: TRBJ2-7; v_gene: TRBV4-1; abundance: -; d_gene: TRBD1; CDR3aa: CASSHAGQAEQYF; CDR3nt: TGCGCCAGCAGCCACGCCGGACAGGCCGAGCAGTACTTC
j_gene: TRBJ1-6; v_gene: TRBV6-5; abundance: few; d_gene: -; CDR3aa: CASTGPKGYNSPLHF; CDR3nt: TGTGCCAGCACCGGCCCAAAGGGCTATAATTCACCCCTCCACTTT
j_gene: TRBJ1-5; v_gene: TRBV20-1; abundance: -; d_gene: -; CDR3aa: CSATLPLGSNQPQHF; CDR3nt: TGCAGTGCTACCTTACCCTTGGGAAGCAATCAGCCCCAGCATTTT